This T cell receptor (beta chain) was sequenced during a study of blood T cell repertoires in COVID-19. Measured with immunoSEQ multiplex PCR; TCRdb has only the in-frame clones, and not every one. The repertoire holds approximately 79,000 clones, with approximately 90% as singletons. The CDR3 loop spans 15 amino acids. Per the germline V gene, CDR1 is SGHRS and CDR2 is YFSETQ. The V gene lost 0 bases and the J gene lost 1 base, with 7 bases spanning the gap. This rearrangement joins TRBV5-1 to TRBJ2-2, with TRBD2 as a possible D gene (5 bases). The receptor was isolated from a man aged 55 to 69 with acute or convalescent COVID-19. Sequencing was performed on peripheral blood. This CDR3 reads CASSLDSGNTGELFF. DNA for the CDR3: TGCGCCAGCAGCTTGGACAGCGGGAACACCGGGGAGCTGTTTTTT.